This is a list of T cell receptor beta chains from one sample in a study of cytotoxic CD8 clonotypes in ibrutinib-treated CLL. Only in-frame clones appear in the TCRdb table, and some are missing; sequencing was by immunoSEQ multiplex PCR. The table records about 160,000 clones, 70% to 90% of them present only once. This specimen was PBMCs, taken at disease progression, from a patient treated with ibrutinib. Every receptor here comes from a human donor with chronic lymphocytic leukemia. The CDR3 runs from the conserved cysteine through the conserved F or W. A D gene is named only where the DNA matches it firmly. Rows give clone size only sometimes, using once, few, many, or a class for an expanded clone.

TRBD1	.	TRBV7-6	TRBJ2-5	CASSRWTGEQETQYF	TGTGCCAGCAGCCGTTGGACAGGGGAACAAGAGACCCAGTACTTC
TRBD1	.	TRBV15	TRBJ1-2	CATSSTRDRIYGYTF	TGTGCCACCAGCAGTACCCGGGACAGGATCTATGGCTACACCTTC
.	once	TRBV14	TRBJ2-6	CASSQESTSGANVLTF	TGTGCCAGCAGCCAGGAAAGTACATCTGGGGCCAACGTCCTGACTTTC
.	.	TRBV19	TRBJ1-1	CATRGAFPEAFF	TGTGCCACGAGGGGGGCTTTTCCTGAAGCTTTCTTT
TRBD2	.	TRBV28	TRBJ2-7	CASSHPTTSGRAYEQYF	TGTGCCAGCAGCCACCCGACTACTAGCGGGAGGGCATACGAGCAGTACTTC
.	.	TRBV7-2	TRBJ2-3	CASSPDGRFTDTQYF	TGTGCCAGCAGCCCGGACGGACGATTCACAGATACGCAGTATTTT
TRBD1	.	TRBV2	TRBJ2-7	CASNTQGTSSYEQYF	TGTGCCAGCAATACACAGGGGACAAGCTCCTACGAGCAGTACTTC
.	.	TRBV30	TRBJ2-7	CAWSLSSYEQYF	TGTGCCTGGAGTCTAAGCTCCTACGAGCAGTACTTC
.	few	TRBV7-9	TRBJ2-2	CASSTPGLRNTGELFF	TGTGCCAGCAGCACCCCGGGACTGAGGAACACCGGGGAGCTGTTTTTT
TRBD1	.	TRBV5-8	TRBJ1-4	CASSLRGTVGEKLFF	TGTGCCAGCAGCTTGAGGGGGACAGTCGGCGAAAAACTGTTTTTT
.	.	TRBV19	TRBJ1-5	CASSIRAGGGNQPQHF	TGTGCCAGTAGTATTAGGGCAGGTGGGGGTAATCAGCCCCAGCATTTT
.	.	TRBV6-5	TRBJ1-4	CASSQGTTNEKLFF	TGTGCCAGCAGCCAGGGGACAACTAATGAAAAACTGTTTTTT
TRBD2	.	TRBV18	TRBJ2-2	CASSPLTSGEIYTGELFF	TGTGCCAGCTCACCCTTGACTAGCGGGGAGATTTACACCGGGGAGCTGTTTTTT
.	.	TRBV19	TRBJ1-2	CASSDRGERGYTF	TGTGCCAGTAGTGATAGGGGGGAGCGTGGCTACACCTTC
.	.	TRBV7-9	TRBJ1-1	CASSLAQGLMTEAFF	TGTGCCAGCAGCTTAGCTCAGGGTCTTATGACTGAAGCTTTCTTT
.	once	TRBV2	TRBJ1-5	CASSEGWGTSNQPQHF	TGTGCCAGCAGTGAAGGGTGGGGGACTAGCAATCAGCCCCAGCATTTT
.	.	TRBV27	TRBJ2-2	CASTVLGRTVGGELFF	TGTGCCAGCACCGTCTTGGGGAGGACCGTGGGCGGGGAGCTGTTTTTT
TRBD1	.	TRBV6-5	TRBJ1-3	CASISDRLSGNTIYF	TGTGCCAGCATCTCGGACAGGTTGAGTGGAAACACCATATATTTT
.	.	TRBV5-6	TRBJ2-7	CASSPWGWTDEQYF	TGTGCCAGCAGCCCCTGGGGGTGGACGGACGAGCAGTACTTC
.	.	TRBV6-5	TRBJ1-5	CASSYLGNQPQHF	TGTGCCAGCAGTTACTTGGGGAATCAGCCCCAGCATTTT
.	few	TRBV19	TRBJ1-1	CASSPEGGRATEAFF	TGTGCCAGTAGTCCGGAGGGAGGGAGGGCCACTGAAGCTTTCTTT
TRBD2	.	TRBV29-1	TRBJ2-5	CSVFGLAGEAQETQYF	TGCAGCGTTTTTGGGCTAGCGGGAGAAGCCCAAGAGACCCAGTACTTC
.	.	TRBV20-1	TRBJ2-5	CSARFQETQYF	TGCAGTGCTAGATTCCAAGAGACCCAGTACTTC
.	.	TRBV25-1	TRBJ1-2	CASSESGGFNYGYTF	TGTGCCAGCAGTGAATCCGGGGGGTTTAACTATGGCTACACCTTC
.	.	TRBV11-3	TRBJ2-1	CASSLTHYNEQFF	TGTGCCAGCAGCTTAACCCACTACAATGAGCAGTTCTTC
.	.	TRBV19	TRBJ1-2	CASRSGDHGYTF	TGTGCCAGTAGGTCGGGGGATCATGGCTACACCTTC
TRBD1	once	TRBV7-8	TRBJ2-1	CASSPSGTGYYNEQFF	TGTGCCAGCAGCCCCTCCGGGACAGGTTATTACAATGAGCAGTTCTTC
.	few	TRBV2	TRBJ1-5	CASSGTGNQPQHF	TGTGCCAGCAGTGGGACGGGTAATCAGCCCCAGCATTTT
.	few	TRBV4-1	TRBJ2-7	CASSQETQVQATYEQYF	TGCGCCAGCAGCCAAGAGACACAGGTCCAGGCTACCTACGAGCAGTACTTC
.	few	TRBV5-6	TRBJ1-2	CASSNKGIHYGYTF	TGTGCCAGCAGCAACAAAGGCATCCACTATGGCTACACCTTC
TRBD1	.	TRBV5-1	TRBJ2-2	CASSLAGTAGELFF	TGCGCCAGCAGCTTGGCAGGGACAGCCGGGGAGCTGTTTTTT
.	.	TRBV18	TRBJ2-1	CASSPSGVHEQFF	TGTGCCAGCTCACCATCAGGGGTTCATGAGCAGTTCTTC
.	.	TRBV29-1	TRBJ1-1	CSVVLYTEAFF	TGCAGCGTTGTTTTGTATACTGAAGCTTTCTTT
.	.	TRBV6-1	TRBJ2-1	CASSEGWGESYNEQFF	TGTGCCAGCAGTGAAGGCTGGGGGGAGTCCTACAATGAGCAGTTCTTC
.	.	TRBV10-3	TRBJ1-1	CAITPGVNTEAFF	TGTGCCATCACCCCAGGGGTCAACACTGAAGCTTTCTTT
.	.	TRBV4-1	TRBJ2-3	CASTGTSTDTQYF	TGCGCCAGCACCGGGACTAGCACAGATACGCAGTATTTT
.	.	TRBV7-8	TRBJ2-6	CASSLTTSGANVLTF	TGTGCCAGCAGCTTAACCACCTCTGGGGCCAACGTCCTGACTTTC
.	.	TRBV12-5	TRBJ2-3	CASGLGKTGLVPDTQYF	TGTGCTAGTGGTTTGGGGAAGACAGGCTTGGTCCCAGATACGCAGTATTTT
.	.	TRBV7-3	TRBJ2-7	CASSVTNYGEQYF	TGTGCCAGCAGCGTCACTAACTACGGGGAGCAGTACTTC
.	few	TRBV11-2	TRBJ1-1	CASRITGSAEAFF	TGTGCCAGCAGGATTACAGGGTCTGCTGAAGCTTTCTTT
.	.	TRBV4-3	TRBJ1-2	CASSQFAVGYGYTF	TGCGCCAGCAGCCAATTTGCAGTGGGCTATGGCTACACCTTC
.	.	TRBV12-5	TRBJ2-7	CASGLSPRGSAYEQYF	TGTGCTAGTGGTTTGTCCCCGCGGGGATCAGCCTACGAGCAGTACTTC
TRBD1	few	TRBV28	TRBJ1-5	CASSTLDRINQPQHF	TGTGCCAGCAGTACCTTGGACAGGATTAATCAGCCCCAGCATTTT
TRBD2	.	TRBV5-4	TRBJ2-3	CASSLLTSRIPGLTDTQYF	TGTGCCAGCAGCCTACTGACTAGCCGGATCCCCGGGCTCACAGATACGCAGTATTTT
TRBD2	.	TRBV9	TRBJ2-7	CASSVTSGAYEQYF	TGTGCCAGCAGCGTAACTAGCGGAGCCTACGAGCAGTACTTC
.	.	TRBV5-1	TRBJ2-1	CASSYSTGQGGEQFF	TGCGCCAGCAGCTATAGTACTGGCCAGGGGGGTGAGCAGTTCTTC
TRBD2	.	TRBV10-3	TRBJ2-5	CATGTSGRQETQYF	TGTGCCACCGGGACTAGCGGGAGGCAAGAGACCCAGTACTTC
TRBD1	.	TRBV6-6	TRBJ2-7	CASQRQGIPYEQYF	TGTGCCAGTCAACGACAGGGCATTCCCTACGAGCAGTACTTC
TRBD1	.	TRBV30	TRBJ1-4	CAWNPGQGREKLFF	TGTGCCTGGAACCCGGGACAGGGTAGGGAAAAACTGTTTTTT
.	.	TRBV7-2	TRBJ2-1	CASSLGGGKSNEQFF	TGTGCCAGCAGCTTAGGAGGTGGGAAATCCAATGAGCAGTTCTTC
.	.	TRBV19	TRBJ1-2	CASSISINYGYTF	TGTGCCAGTAGTATCTCTATCAACTATGGCTACACCTTC
.	.	TRBV6-1	TRBJ1-1	CASHGILDAGAFF	TGTGCCAGCCACGGTATTTTGGACGCGGGTGCTTTCTTT
TRBD2	.	TRBV4-1	TRBJ2-7	CASSQVGLAGEAYEQYF	TGCGCCAGCAGCCAAGTTGGGTTAGCGGGAGAAGCCTACGAGCAGTACTTC
TRBD2	.	TRBV10-3	TRBJ2-7	CAISDSVAGILYEQYF	TGTGCCATCAGTGATTCGGTAGCGGGAATACTCTACGAGCAGTACTTC
TRBD2	.	TRBV7-2	TRBJ2-5	CASSLDLAGVQETQYF	TGTGCCAGCAGCTTAGATTTAGCGGGGGTCCAAGAGACCCAGTACTTC
TRBD2	.	TRBV29-1	TRBJ2-1	CSGASGSLNEQFF	TGCAGCGGCGCTAGCGGGAGTCTGAATGAGCAGTTCTTC
.	.	TRBV10-3	TRBJ2-3	CAISEGLSGSTDTQYF	TGTGCCATCAGTGAGGGTCTGTCAGGGAGCACAGATACGCAGTATTTT
.	.	TRBV2	TRBJ1-4	CASSEASIGYNRNEKLFF	TGTGCCAGCAGTGAAGCCTCCATAGGGTATAACCGTAATGAAAAACTGTTTTTT
.	.	TRBV6-5	TRBJ2-5	CASSYSKRLGQETQYF	TGTGCCAGCAGTTACTCGAAGCGATTGGGGCAAGAGACCCAGTACTTC
.	.	TRBV28	TRBJ2-7	CASSFGPGSYEQYF	TGTGCCAGCAGTTTTGGGCCAGGGTCCTACGAGCAGTACTTC